The 8 T cell receptor beta chains given below trace back to one sample, sequenced in a study of OX40 agonist ivuxolimab in advanced cancers. Measured with immunoSEQ multiplex PCR; TCRdb has only the in-frame clones, and not every one. The sample records about 100,000 clones, approximately 80% being singletons. The input for sequencing was CD4+ or CD8+ T cells sorted from blood, taken in a trial of the OX40 agonist ivuxolimab. All receptors derive from an adult with an advanced solid tumor such as melanoma, head and neck, liver or kidney cancer.

This chain connects TRBV4-3 to TRBJ2-4; 11 bases map to TRBD2. The CDR3 runs 14 residues. The germline V gene has CDR1 LGHNA and CDR2 YSLEER. The J segment lost 7 bases and the V segment lost 1 base, leaving 0 bases of the junction unmatched. The chain's CDR3 is CASSQGTSGNIQYF. In DNA form, the CDR3 reads TGCGCCAGCAGCCAAGGGACTAGCGGGAACATTCAGTACTTC.

The chain has TRBV6-1 and TRBJ2-7; D perhaps matches TRBD1 (6 bases). The CDR3 sequence is 13 residues long. V lost 7 bases to trimming and J lost 7 bases, with 17 bases between them. Germline V gene sequence: CDR1 MNHNS, CDR2 SASEGT. CDR3 in DNA: TGTGCCAGCAAAACAGGGCGCGCTGGGGAGCAGTACTTC. Its translation: CASKTGRAGEQYF.

The J gene is TRBJ2-7, the V gene TRBV10-3; 8 positions agree with TRBD1. CDR3 size: 16 residues. The V gene end was trimmed by 3 bases and the J gene end by 4 bases; junction bases not matched to a gene: 11. Germline V CDR1 and CDR2: ENHRY, SYGVKD. The DNA for the CDR3 is TGTGCCATCAGTGATACCCGGACAGGGAAAACTTACGAGCAGTACTTC. Its protein is CAISDTRTGKTYEQYF.

The chain employs TRBV20-1 and TRBJ2-7, with 7 bases that match TRBD1. The CDR3 extends over 11 amino acids. The J segment lost 5 bases and the V segment lost 6 bases, leaving 4 bases of the junction unmatched. Germline V lookup: CDR1 DFQATT, CDR2 SNEGSKA (reference sequence). This CDR3 reads CSALTGDEQYF. The CDR3 nucleotides read TGCAGTGCGCTTACAGGGGACGAGCAGTACTTC.

The rearrangement joins TRBV19 to TRBJ2-7, with 13 nucleotides matching TRBD2. The junction had 3 bases not matched to a gene; V was cut back by 4 bases and J by 3 bases. The V gene's germline CDR1 is LNHDA and CDR2 SQIVND (reference sequence). This CDR3 has 15 residues. The CDR3: CASSTTSGRHYEQYF. The DNA for the CDR3 is TGTGCCAGTAGTACGACTAGCGGGAGGCACTACGAGCAGTACTTC. The full variable domain, completed using reference TRBV19 and TRBJ2-7, is DGGITQSPKYLFRKEGQNVTLSCEQNLNHDAMYWYRQDPGQGLRLIYYSQIVNDFQKGDIAEGYSVSREKKESFPLTVTSAQKNPTAFYLCASSTTSGRHYEQYFGPGTRLTVT.

This clone was counted only a few times. The rearrangement uses TRBV27 and TRBJ2-7; 7 bases agree with TRBD1. The CDR3 consists of 14 residues. After removal of 3 bases from V and 0 bases from J, the junction contained 2 bases not matched to a gene. The germline V gene encodes CDR1 MNHEY and CDR2 SMNVEV (reference sequence). The CDR3 loop is CASSLQGVSYEQYF. CDR3 bases: TGTGCCAGCAGTTTGCAGGGGGTCTCCTACGAGCAGTACTTC.

The J gene is TRBJ2-1, the V gene TRBV9; D may be TRBD1 (5 bases). This CDR3 contains 16 residues. Trimming stripped 0 bases from V and 0 bases from J, with 10 bases between. The V gene's germline CDR1 is SGDLS and CDR2 YYNGEE. The CDR3 protein is CASSVGPDSSYNEQFF. The CDR3 DNA sequence: TGTGCCAGCAGCGTAGGGCCTGACAGCTCCTACAATGAGCAGTTCTTC.

The chain has TRBV5-1 and TRBJ2-2, with 11 bases fitting TRBD2. The CDR3 contains 18 residues. Germline CDR1 and CDR2: SGHRS and YFSETQ. V gave up 4 bases and J gave up 7 bases; unmatched junction bases: 15. The CDR3 loop is CASSPDLTSGSYIGELFF. CDR3 sequence (DNA): TGCGCCAGCAGCCCCGACCTTACTAGCGGGAGTTACATCGGGGAGCTGTTTTTT. The entire variable domain, with the rest obtained from reference TRBV5-1 and TRBJ2-2, is as follows: KAGVTQTPRYLIKTRGQQVTLSCSPISGHRSVSWYQQTPGQGLQFLFEYFSETQRNKGNFPGRFSGRQFSNSRSEMNVSTLELGDSALYLCASSPDLTSGSYIGELFFGEGSRLTVL.